The present T cell receptor beta chain was sequenced within a study of chemoradiotherapy in HPV16-positive cancers. This CDR3 has 14 amino acids. The V gene's germline CDR1 is SEHNR and CDR2 FQNEAQ (reference sequence). V lost 10 bases to trimming and J lost 0 bases; unmatched junction nucleotides: 4. Assay: immunoSEQ multiplex PCR; the TCRdb copy retains only in-frame clones and omits some. The sample has about 35,000 clones, 80% to 95% seen once; the top ten hold 3.5% to 4%. The sequences come from blood, collected from a patient who underwent chemoradiotherapy. The source is a human donor with HPV-associated anogenital cancer. This chain uses TRBV7-9 with TRBJ2-2; 8 nucleotides line up with TRBD1. In DNA, the CDR3 is TGTGCCAACCGACAGGGGACGAACACCGGGGAGCTGTTTTTT. Encoded protein: CANRQGTNTGELFF.